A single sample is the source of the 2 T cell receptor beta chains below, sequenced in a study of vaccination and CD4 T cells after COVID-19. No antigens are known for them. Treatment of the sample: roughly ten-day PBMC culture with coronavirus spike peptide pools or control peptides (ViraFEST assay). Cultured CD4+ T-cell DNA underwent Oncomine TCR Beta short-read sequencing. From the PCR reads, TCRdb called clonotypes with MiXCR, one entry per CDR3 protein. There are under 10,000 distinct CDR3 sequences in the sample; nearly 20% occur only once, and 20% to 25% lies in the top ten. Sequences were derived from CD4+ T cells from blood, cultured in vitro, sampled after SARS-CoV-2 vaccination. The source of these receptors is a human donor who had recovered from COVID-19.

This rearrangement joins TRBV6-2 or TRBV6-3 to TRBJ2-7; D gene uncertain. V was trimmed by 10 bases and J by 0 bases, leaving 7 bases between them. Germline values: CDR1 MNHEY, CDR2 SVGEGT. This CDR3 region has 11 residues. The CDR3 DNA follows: TGTGCCACCAAGGACTCCTACGAGCAGTACTTC. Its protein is CATKDSYEQYF.

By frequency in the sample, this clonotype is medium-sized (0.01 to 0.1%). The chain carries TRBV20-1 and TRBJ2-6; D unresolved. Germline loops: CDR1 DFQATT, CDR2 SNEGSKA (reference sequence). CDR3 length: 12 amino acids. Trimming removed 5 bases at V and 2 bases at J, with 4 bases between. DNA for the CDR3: TGCAGTGCTTCCACTGGGGCCAACGTCCTGACTTTC. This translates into CSASTGANVLTF.